The 22 T cell receptor beta chains reported below all come from one sample, sequenced in a study of blood T cell repertoires in COVID-19. Sequencing used immunoSEQ multiplex PCR; TCRdb keeps in-frame clones, though not all of them. The data show 150,000 or so clones, about 81% seen once. The sample taken for sequencing was peripheral blood. All receptors derive from a man in his sixties with active or convalescent COVID-19.

The chain couples TRBV5-1 to TRBJ1-4, with TRBD1 as a possible D gene (5 bases). CDR3 length: 15 residues. CDR1 SGHRS and CDR2 YFSETQ come from the germline V gene. Trimming cost V 1 base and J 4 bases, with 11 bases left between them. The CDR3 region is CASSLRNQGNEKLFF. CDR3 nucleotide sequence: TGCGCCAGCAGCTTGCGTAACCAGGGTAATGAAAAACTGTTTTTT.

Only a few counts were recorded for this clone. The V gene is TRBV3-1 (or the pseudogene TRBV3-2), the J gene TRBJ1-2; D might be TRBD1 (6 bases). Germline CDR1 and CDR2: LGHDT and YNNKEL (reference sequence). Trimming took 5 bases from V and 2 from J, leaving 15 bases between them. CDR3 size: 15 residues. In nucleotides, the CDR3 is TGTGCCAGCAGCTTCTCCGGGAGGGGGAACTATGGCTACACCTTC. This codes for CASSFSGRGNYGYTF.

V is TRBV5-1 and J is TRBJ2-7, with 9 bases matching TRBD2. Germline V lookup: CDR1 SGHRS, CDR2 YFSETQ. J lost 5 bases, V lost 4 bases, and 13 bases had no gene match. The CDR3 consists of 16 residues. CDR3 sequence: CASSPTISGRPHEQYF. As DNA, the CDR3 is TGCGCCAGCAGCCCTACGATCAGCGGGAGGCCCCACGAGCAGTACTTC.

This rearrangement joins TRBV7-2 to TRBJ2-1, with D uncertain. This CDR3 has 13 amino acids. Germline V gene data show CDR1 as SGHTA and CDR2 as FQGNSA. The V end lost 5 bases, the J end lost 0 bases, and 5 bases lay between the germline ends. The CDR3 here is CASSTSSYNEQFF. The CDR3 bases are TGTGCCAGCAGCACCAGCTCCTACAATGAGCAGTTCTTC.

In this sample, this clone turned up once. J is TRBJ2-7 and V is TRBV2, with TRBD1 matching over 11 bases. This CDR3 region has 13 residues. CDR1 is SNHLY and CDR2 is FYNNEI in the germline V gene. With 6 bases clipped from V and 6 bases from J, the junction kept 4 bases outside the gene matches. The DNA for the CDR3 is TGTGCCAGCAGGGACAGGGGGCCGGGCGAGCAGTACTTC. This encodes CASRDRGPGEQYF.

In the case of this clone: The sample holds other DNA sequences that translate to the same CDR3. The chain is built from TRBV29-1 and TRBJ1-2, with 8 bases matching TRBD1. The ends lost 6 bases at V and 8 bases at J; junction bases unmatched: 8. Germline values: CDR1 SQVTM, CDR2 ANQGSEA. The CDR3 is 12 residues long. The DNA for the CDR3 is TGCAGCGTAGGACAGGGAAGGGACGGCTACACCTTC. Residues: CSVGQGRDGYTF. Combining the CDR3 with reference TRBV29-1 and TRBJ1-2 gives the whole variable domain SAVISQKPSRDICQRGTSLTIQCQVDSQVTMMFWYRQQPGQSLTLIATANQGSEATYESGFVIDKFPISRPNLTFSTLTVSNMSPEDSSIYLCSVGQGRDGYTFGSGTRLTVV.

The CDR3 is CATARARADTEAFF. For the CDR3, the DNA is TGTGCCACCGCTCGTGCGAGGGCGGACACTGAAGCTTTCTTT. This chain connects TRBV6-5 to TRBJ1-1; D call uncertain. This CDR3 contains 14 residues. Germline V gene lookup returns CDR1 MNHEY and CDR2 SVGAGI. Trimming left V 10 bases short and J 3 bases short, with 18 bases between.

The gene calls are TRBV29-1 and TRBJ1-2, with D perhaps TRBD1 (5 bases). The CDR3 extends over 14 amino acids. V gave up 3 bases and J gave up 8 bases, with 19 bases separating them. From germline, CDR1 is SQVTM and CDR2 ANQGSEA. The CDR3 DNA reads TGCAGCGTTGAGACCTTTGGCCCTAGGGGAGGCTACACCTTC. This sequence encodes CSVETFGPRGGYTF. The variable domain in full, with the rest retrieved from reference TRBV29-1 and TRBJ1-2, is SAVISQKPSRDICQRGTSLTIQCQVDSQVTMMFWYRQQPGQSLTLIATANQGSEATYESGFVIDKFPISRPNLTFSTLTVSNMSPEDSSIYLCSVETFGPRGGYTFGSGTRLTVV.

CDR3 bases: TGTGCCAGCAGAACTACAGGGGCAGAGACCCAGTACTTC. Translation gives CASRTTGAETQYF. The chain combines TRBV6-5 with TRBJ2-5; 7 positions match TRBD1. The CDR3 contains 13 residues. Germline V CDR1 and CDR2: MNHEY, SVGAGI. V lost 6 bases to trimming and J lost 4 bases; unmatched junction nucleotides: 5.

This chain uses TRBV4-2 with TRBJ2-5; 9 bases are shared with TRBD2. Germline CDR1 and CDR2: LGHNA and YNFKEQ. With V trimmed by 1 base and J by 3 bases, 3 bases remained unmatched. The CDR3 loop spans 15 amino acids. The CDR3 loop is CASSQVRGGEETQYF. Here the CDR3 DNA reads TGTGCCAGCAGCCAAGTTCGCGGGGGGGAAGAGACCCAGTACTTC.

The rearrangement joins TRBV28 to TRBJ1-5; D is ambiguous. V was trimmed by 3 bases and J by 1 base, leaving 13 bases between them. The CDR3 is 16 amino acids. Per the germline V gene, CDR1 is MDHEN and CDR2 is SYDVKM. CDR3: CASSFERRLSNQPQHF. Written as DNA, the CDR3 is TGTGCCAGCAGTTTTGAACGGCGGCTAAGCAATCAGCCCCAGCATTTT.

This clone has just a few counts. The chain is built from TRBV4-1 and TRBJ2-5; D is unresolved. This CDR3 has 15 amino acids. Germline CDR1 is MGHRA and CDR2 is YSYEKL. V shed 3 bases and J shed 2 bases, with 13 bases lying between them. CDR3 DNA sequence: TGCGCCAGCAGCCACCCCACGCAGTCGCAAGAGACCCAGTACTTC. Protein sequence: CASSHPTQSQETQYF.

This clone was detected a few times. The chain couples TRBV24-1 to TRBJ1-2; D may be TRBD1 (5 bases). V lost 2 bases and J 2 bases, leaving 14 bases between the germline ends. The V gene's germline CDR1 is KGHDR and CDR2 SFDVKD. The CDR3 runs 16 residues. For the CDR3, the DNA is TGTGCCACCAGTGATTCAAGGGGCCCTGAGAACTATGGCTACACCTTC. Translated, it gives CATSDSRGPENYGYTF.

This chain connects TRBV3-1 (or the pseudogene TRBV3-2) to TRBJ1-4; 7 nucleotides line up with TRBD1. This CDR3 contains 15 residues. Germline CDR1 LGHDT, CDR2 YNNKEL (reference sequence). The trim removed 3 bases at V and 7 bases at J, leaving 8 bases unmatched. DNA for the CDR3: TGTGCCAGCAGCCAGGGCTTCAGGACAGGTGAAAAACTGTTTTTT. It yields the protein CASSQGFRTGEKLFF.

The genes are TRBV27 and TRBJ2-1; TRBD2 matches at 9 bases. This CDR3 has 14 amino acids. Looked up from germline, CDR1 is MNHEY and CDR2 is SMNVEV (reference sequence). V was pared by 10 bases and J by 4 bases, with 8 bases of the junction left unmatched. The chain's CDR3 is CATLKRGDYNEQFF. The CDR3 DNA reads TGTGCCACCCTCAAGCGGGGGGATTACAATGAGCAGTTCTTC.

The chain combines TRBV6-5 with TRBJ1-1; D not certain. The V and J ends lost 0 bases and 1 base respectively, with 3 bases between them. In germline, CDR1 is MNHEY, CDR2 SVGAGI. The CDR3 extends over 13 amino acids. DNA for the CDR3: TGTGCCAGCAGTTACTCACAGAACACTGAAGCTTTCTTT. Encoded protein: CASSYSQNTEAFF.

The chain recombines TRBV7-6 with TRBJ2-1; D is uncertain. The CDR3 spans 15 residues. Trimming pared 1 base from V and 4 bases from J, leaving 11 bases between. Germline loops: CDR1 SGHVS, CDR2 FNYEAQ. CDR3 loop: CASSLVAAIYNEQFF. The CDR3 nucleotides read TGTGCCAGCAGCTTAGTGGCGGCCATTTACAATGAGCAGTTCTTC.

This clone was detected a few times. The chain recombines TRBV19 with TRBJ1-2; D unclear. Trimming took 3 bases from V and 4 from J, leaving 9 bases between them. Germline CDR1 LNHDA, CDR2 SQIVND (reference sequence). The CDR3 has 13 residues. Here the CDR3 DNA reads TGTGCCAGTAGTATGGGCACATTCTATGGCTACACCTTC. It yields the protein CASSMGTFYGYTF.

The chain uses TRBV21-1 and TRBJ2-5; TRBD2, as called in the table, went unchecked against the DNA. TRBV21-1 is marked as a pseudogene. The CDR3 sequence is 15 residues long. The CDR3 bases are TGTGCCAGCACCAAAAAGGTAGCGGGACAAGAGACCCAGTACTTC. It encodes CASTKKVAGQETQYF.

The chain employs TRBV10-2 and TRBJ2-5, with D possibly being TRBD2 (5 bases). In germline, CDR1 is WSHSY, CDR2 SAAADI. V was shortened by 7 bases and J by 5 bases, with 14 bases between the two germline ends. The CDR3 is 13 residues long. The CDR3 is CASIQDSGETQYF. As DNA, the CDR3 is TGCGCCAGCATTCAGGACTCCGGGGAGACCCAGTACTTC.

The V call is TRBV7-9, the J call TRBJ2-7; D uncertain. Germline values: CDR1 SEHNR, CDR2 FQNEAQ (reference sequence). Deletions cut 4 bases from V and 4 bases from J, with 5 bases between. CDR3 length equals 11 residues. CDR3 protein: CASSSRYEQYF. The CDR3, as DNA: TGTGCCAGCAGCTCCAGATACGAGCAGTACTTC.

Turning to this clone: The junction departs from the called germline gene at one end, perhaps through a read error. This chain links TRBV18 with TRBJ2-4, with 7 bases matching TRBD2. Germline CDR1 KGHSH, CDR2 LQKENI. This CDR3 is built from 14 residues. The CDR3 nucleotides are TGTGCCAGCTCACCATTACAGCGGGATAACATTCCGTACTTC. Translated, it gives CASSPLQRDNIPYF.